This entry features one T cell receptor beta chain sequence. As yet, its antigen is unknown. This entry belongs to a study of cytomegalovirus exposure and HLA in healthy donors. Primers for the PCR totalled 60 Vbeta and 13 Jbeta. TCRdb keeps only in-frame clones here, not all; method: immunoSEQ multiplex PCR. The sample yields 150,000 or so clones, about 68% seen once. Whole-study results and caveats: The study flagged some 180 TCR beta chains as cytomegalovirus-associated.

Losses at the gene ends were 3 bases for V and 4 bases for J; bases not matched to a gene: 7. Looked up from germline, CDR1 is MNHNS and CDR2 is SASEGT. The CDR3 is 16 residues long. This chain connects TRBV6-1 to TRBJ2-1, with 9 bases that match TRBD2. The source is a female donor in good health and CMV-seronegative. Sequencing was done on a sample of PBMCs. The CDR3 loop is CASSEESSGNYNEQFF. DNA for the CDR3: TGTGCCAGCAGTGAGGAATCTAGCGGGAATTACAATGAGCAGTTCTTC.